This T cell receptor (beta chain) was found in a study of T cell responses to AZD1222 COVID-19 vaccine. This CDR3 comprises 11 residues. Trimming took off 4 bases at V and 0 bases at J, with 2 bases between the two ends. Germline assignment: CDR1 SQVTM and CDR2 ANQGSEA. For this clone: Antigen specificity is unknown.

Study-level results: Nearly half of spike-specific TCRs reportedly target unmutated variant regions. Sampled repertoires all dated from after the peak T cell response.

Assay used: immunoSEQ multiplex PCR; TCRdb lists only in-frame clones, some missing. The sample gives around 95,000 clones, approximately 90% of which show up once; about 1.7% is in the top ten. The material was peripheral blood, obtained on day 0 of AZD1222 vaccination. This chain connects TRBV29-1 to TRBJ2-3; D not resolved. The receptor was isolated from an adult in good health. The CDR3 sequence: CSVVSTDTQYF. The CDR3 region has the DNA TGCAGCGTTGTTAGCACAGATACGCAGTATTTT.